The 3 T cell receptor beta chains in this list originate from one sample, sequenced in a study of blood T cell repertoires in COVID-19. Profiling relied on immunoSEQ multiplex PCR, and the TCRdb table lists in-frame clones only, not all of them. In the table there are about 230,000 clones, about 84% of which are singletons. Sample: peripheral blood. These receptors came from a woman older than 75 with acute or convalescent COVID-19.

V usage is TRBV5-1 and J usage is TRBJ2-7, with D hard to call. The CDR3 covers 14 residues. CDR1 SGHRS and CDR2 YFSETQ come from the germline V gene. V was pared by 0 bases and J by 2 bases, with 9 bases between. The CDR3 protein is CASSLGDKPYEQYF. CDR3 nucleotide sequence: TGCGCCAGCAGCTTGGGAGACAAACCCTACGAGCAGTACTTC.

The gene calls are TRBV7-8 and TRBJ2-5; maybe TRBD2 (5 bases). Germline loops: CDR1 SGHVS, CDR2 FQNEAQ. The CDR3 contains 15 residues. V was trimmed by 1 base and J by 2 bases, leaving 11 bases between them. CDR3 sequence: CASSLVRTDQETQYF. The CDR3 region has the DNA TGTGCCAGCAGCTTAGTTAGGACTGATCAAGAGACCCAGTACTTC.

The CDR3 nucleotides read TGTGCCAGCAGCTATCTAGCGGGGGGGTATAAAAATGAGCAGTTCTTC. The encoded protein is CASSYLAGGYKNEQFF. V usage is TRBV5-6 and J usage is TRBJ2-1; 12 nucleotides line up with TRBD2. The CDR3 is 16 amino acids. V shed 3 bases and J 7 bases; nucleotides not matched to a gene: 8. CDR1 SGHDT and CDR2 YYEEEE come from the germline V gene.